Included here is one T cell receptor beta chain sequence, with context. The PCR was carried out with 60 Vbeta primers and 13 Jbeta primers. Profiled with immunoSEQ multiplex PCR; TCRdb holds only in-frame clones, not every one. The sample has about 190,000 clones; about 85% are singletons. This sample was included in a study of cytomegalovirus exposure and HLA in healthy donors. V was pared by 9 bases and J by 4 bases, with 23 bases of the junction left unmatched. CDR1 SNHLY and CDR2 FYNNEI come from the germline V gene. The CDR3 loop spans 19 amino acids. The clonotype originates from a boy between 2 and 15 years old in good health and CMV-seronegative. This chain uses TRBV2 with TRBJ1-2, with 10 bases lining up with TRBD1. Source material: PBMCs. Here the CDR3 reads CASPLRDRGLDRLGYGYTF. The CDR3 nucleotides are TGTGCCAGTCCACTCCGGGACAGGGGTTTGGACCGACTTGGCTATGGCTACACCTTC.